The 27 T cell receptor beta chains presented below share a single source sample, sequenced in a study of PD-1 blockade in classical Hodgkin lymphoma. The patients all showed relapse after autologous stem cell transplantation, while their brentuximab vedotin exposure varied. The table came from immunoSEQ multiplex PCR; TCRdb's copy has only in-frame clones and leaves some out. This sample has tens of thousands of clones, with 89% found just once. The sequencing here drew on peripheral blood mononuclear cells (PBMCs), taken before the second cycle of nivolumab. Receptor source: a human donor with classical Hodgkin lymphoma.

The chain carries TRBV28 and TRBJ2-7; the match to TRBD1 covers 11 bases. The germline CDR1 and CDR2 sequences are MDHEN and SYDVKM. The CDR3 spans 13 residues. The trim removed 8 bases at V and 4 bases at J, leaving 4 bases unmatched. CDR3 loop: CASLDRGRYEQYF. Written as DNA, the CDR3 is TGTGCCAGCCTGGACAGGGGGCGGTACGAGCAGTACTTC.

The V and J genes are TRBV7-9 and TRBJ1-1; the D gene is possibly TRBD1 (5 bases). The CDR3 is 14 amino acids. Germline V lookup: CDR1 SEHNR, CDR2 FQNEAQ (reference sequence). V lost 1 base and J lost 7, with 13 bases in between. Here the CDR3 reads CASSLGEGTDEAFF. In nucleotides, the CDR3 is TGTGCCAGCAGCTTAGGCGAGGGGACGGATGAAGCTTTCTTT. Drawing the rest from reference TRBV7-9 and TRBJ1-1, the complete variable domain is DTGVSQNPRHKITKRGQNVTFRCDPISEHNRLYWYRQTLGQGPEFLTYFQNEAQLEKSRLLSDRFSAERPKGSFSTLEIQRTEQGDSAMYLCASSLGEGTDEAFFGQGTRLTVV.

The sample holds one count of this clone. The J gene is TRBJ2-7, the V gene TRBV7-8, with 7 bases lining up with TRBD1. This CDR3 contains 16 residues. The V and J ends lost 1 base and 2 bases, in that order; junction bases with no gene match: 8. The germline gives CDR1 SGHVS, CDR2 FQNEAQ. The CDR3 region is CASSLEQGPRPYEQYF. CDR3 DNA sequence: TGTGCCAGCAGCTTAGAACAGGGGCCCCGTCCCTACGAGCAGTACTTC.

This chain links TRBV18 with TRBJ2-1; 8 positions match TRBD1. The CDR3 is 14 amino acids. The J segment lost 9 bases and the V segment lost 1 base, leaving 5 bases of the junction unmatched. Germline V CDR1 and CDR2: KGHSH, LQKENI. The DNA of the CDR3 is TGTGCCAGCTCACCACTAACAGGGGGTAGTGAGCAGTTCTTC. This encodes CASSPLTGGSEQFF.

The V gene is TRBV4-1, the J gene TRBJ2-7, with D perhaps being TRBD1 or TRBD2 (5 bases each). CDR3 length: 20 residues. V was cut by 0 bases and J by 2 bases, with 26 bases left in between. Per the germline V gene, CDR1 is MGHRA and CDR2 is YSYEKL. The CDR3: CASSQDLEDFSGPHTYEQYF. In DNA, the CDR3 is TGCGCCAGCAGCCAAGACTTGGAGGATTTTTCGGGACCGCACACCTACGAGCAGTACTTC.

The chain links TRBV18 to TRBJ2-3; no clear D. From germline, CDR1 is KGHSH and CDR2 LQKENI. V was clipped by 0 bases and J by 0 bases, with 1 base between them. This CDR3 contains 13 residues. CDR3 nucleotides: TGTGCCAGCTCACCACCTAGCACAGATACGCAGTATTTT. As protein: CASSPPSTDTQYF.

The CDR3 DNA reads TGTGCCAGCACCAACGGGATTTTCTCACCCCTCCACTTT. This translates into CASTNGIFSPLHF. This rearrangement joins TRBV27 to TRBJ1-6, with D unresolved. CDR1 is MNHEY and CDR2 is SMNVEV in the germline V gene (reference sequence). V dropped 7 bases and J dropped 10 bases, with 14 bases sitting between them. CDR3 length equals 13 residues.

This chain joins TRBV28 and TRBJ2-4; possibly TRBD2 for D (6 bases). V gave up 2 bases and J gave up 0 bases, with 14 bases separating them. This CDR3 region has 17 residues. Germline CDR1 and CDR2: MDHEN and SYDVKM. In nucleotides, the CDR3 is TGTGCCAGCAGTTTACCCCAGGAGGGATTAGCCAAAAACATTCAGTACTTC. This encodes CASSLPQEGLAKNIQYF.

The chain couples TRBV5-5 to TRBJ1-2; tentative D call: TRBD1 (6 bases). The CDR3 runs 13 residues. With 4 bases removed from V and 8 bases from J, the gap between germline ends came to 15 bases. From germline, CDR1 is SGHKS and CDR2 YYEKEE (reference sequence). CDR3 sequence: CASSPPGARGYTF. For the CDR3, the DNA is TGTGCCAGCAGCCCGCCGGGGGCGCGGGGCTACACCTTC.

This chain connects TRBV7-6 to TRBJ2-7, with TRBD2 matching 8 bases. The trim removed 2 bases at V and 5 bases at J, leaving 14 bases unmatched. The CDR3 length is 17 residues. In germline, CDR1 is SGHVS, CDR2 FNYEAQ. The CDR3: CASSLSWGQAGVHEQYF. The CDR3, as DNA: TGTGCCAGCAGCTTATCTTGGGGACAAGCGGGAGTTCACGAGCAGTACTTC.

The rearrangement links TRBV6-1 to TRBJ2-7; D possibly matches TRBD1 or TRBD2 (5 bases each). Germline CDR1 reads MNHNS; CDR2 reads SASEGT. V lost 7 bases and J lost 3, with 19 bases in between. The CDR3 consists of 15 residues. CDR3 in DNA: TGTGCCAGCATAGAGGGCCTACAGGTGAACTACGAGCAGTACTTC. Translated: CASIEGLQVNYEQYF.

This clone was recorded a few times. The chain joins TRBV2 to TRBJ1-2, with D perhaps TRBD1 (5 bases). Trimming removed 8 bases at V and 3 bases at J, with 10 bases between. Germline CDR1 and CDR2: SNHLY and FYNNEI. This CDR3 has 12 amino acids. The CDR3 region has the DNA TGTGCCAGCGGGGCGACGGACTATGGCTACACCTTC. Translated: CASGATDYGYTF.

This chain connects TRBV5-4 to TRBJ2-3; 8 bases fit TRBD2. The V segment lost 0 bases and the J segment 2 bases; nucleotides outside the gene matches: 5. Looked up from germline, CDR1 is SGHNT and CDR2 is YYREEE (reference sequence). The CDR3 covers 16 residues. This CDR3 reads CASSLGAGGPTDTQYF. CDR3 nucleotide sequence: TGTGCCAGCAGCTTGGGGGCGGGAGGCCCCACAGATACGCAGTATTTT.

This clone was seen a few times. The same CDR3 is also encoded by other DNA sequences in this sample. The rearrangement links TRBV28 to TRBJ1-2, with a possible D match to TRBD1 (5 bases). Trimming removed 6 bases from V and 2 bases from J, with 13 bases in between. CDR3 length equals 14 residues. Looked up from germline, CDR1 is MDHEN and CDR2 is SYDVKM. The DNA of the CDR3 is TGTGCCAGCAGGAGAGACAGTCGAAACTATGGCTACACCTTC. This codes for CASRRDSRNYGYTF.

This clone was counted once. The gene calls are TRBV28 and TRBJ1-5, with D unresolved. CDR3 length: 15 residues. Germline CDR1 and CDR2: MDHEN and SYDVKM. V was shortened by 3 bases and J by 3 bases, with 12 bases between the two germline ends. The CDR3 coding sequence is TGTGCCAGCAGTTTCTCCAGGTTCACCAATCAGCCCCAGCATTTT. This translates into CASSFSRFTNQPQHF.

The chain links TRBV4-1 to TRBJ2-5; 8 nucleotides line up with TRBD2. Germline CDR1 MGHRA, CDR2 YSYEKL. The CDR3 is 18 amino acids. Germline trimming cut 1 base from V and 1 base from J; bases unmatched to any gene: 11. The CDR3 DNA sequence: TGCGCCAGCAGCCAAGTTGGGTTGGCGGGAGGCCCCCAAGAGACCCAGTACTTC. It yields the protein CASSQVGLAGGPQETQYF.

The J gene is TRBJ2-1, the V gene TRBV18, with D perhaps matching TRBD1 (6 bases). Between the trimmed V and J ends, which lost 6 bases and 5 bases, there was a span of 14 bases. The germline V gene has CDR1 KGHSH and CDR2 LQKENI. CDR3 length: 14 amino acids. The CDR3 DNA reads TGTGCCAGCTCTGGAGGACAGCTTAACAATGAGCAGTTCTTC. Translating gives CASSGGQLNNEQFF.

The J gene is TRBJ1-6, the V gene TRBV28; the D gene is possibly TRBD1 (6 bases). This CDR3 spans 15 amino acids. The V end lost 3 bases, the J end lost 6 bases, and 12 bases lay between the germline ends. The germline gives CDR1 MDHEN, CDR2 SYDVKM. The CDR3 DNA follows: TGTGCCAGCAGTTTTATGGACAGAGCTAATTCACCCCTCCACTTT. Protein product: CASSFMDRANSPLHF.

This clone was seen once. The chain has TRBV7-8 and TRBJ2-2; unclear D gene. V was cut by 1 base and J by 4 bases, with 13 bases left in between. Germline V gene sequence: CDR1 SGHVS, CDR2 FQNEAQ. CDR3 length: 16 residues. CDR3 coding DNA: TGTGCCAGCAGCTTAGGAGGCTGGGTTGGCACCGGGGAGCTGTTTTTT. Its protein is CASSLGGWVGTGELFF. Using reference TRBV7-8 and TRBJ2-2 for the parts outside the CDR3, the full variable domain is GAGVSQSPRYKVAKRGQDVALRCDPISGHVSLFWYQQALGQGPEFLTYFQNEAQLDKSGLPSDRFFAERPEGSVSTLKIQRTQQEDSAVYLCASSLGGWVGTGELFFGEGSRLTVL.

The V call is TRBV28, the J call TRBJ1-1; D gene ambiguous. CDR3 length equals 13 residues. The germline V gene encodes CDR1 MDHEN and CDR2 SYDVKM. The ends were cut back, 3 bases at V and 4 bases at J, with 9 bases in the middle. CDR3: CASSLEWSTEAFF. The CDR3 DNA follows: TGTGCCAGCAGTTTGGAGTGGAGCACTGAAGCTTTCTTT. The variable domain in full, completed from reference TRBV28 and TRBJ1-1, reads DVKVTQSSRYLVKRTGEKVFLECVQDMDHENMFWYRQDPGLGLRLIYFSYDVKMKEKGDIPEGYSVSREKKERFSLILESASTNQTSMYLCASSLEWSTEAFFGQGTRLTVV.

The chain recombines TRBV27 with TRBJ2-3; 7 nucleotides line up with TRBD1. With V trimmed by 10 bases and J by 2 bases, 3 bases remained unmatched. Germline V gene data show CDR1 as MNHEY and CDR2 as SMNVEV (reference sequence). The CDR3 extends over 12 amino acids. CDR3 loop: CATQGDTDTQYF. The CDR3 coding sequence is TGTGCCACCCAGGGGGACACAGATACGCAGTATTTT.

This clone was seen only a few times. The V call is TRBV29-1, the J call TRBJ2-3, with D possibly matching TRBD1 (5 bases). From germline, CDR1 is SQVTM and CDR2 ANQGSEA. Trimming left V 5 bases short and J 6 bases short, with 12 bases between. There are 12 residues in the CDR3. In nucleotides, the CDR3 is TGCAGCGTTACCACTGGACACGATACGCAGTATTTT. Translating it yields CSVTTGHDTQYF.

This clone was detected a few times. CDR3 coding DNA: TGTGCCAGCAGCTTCTTCGAAGGGAACACCGGGGAGCTGTTTTTT. This gives the protein CASSFFEGNTGELFF. The V call is TRBV7-6, the J call TRBJ2-2; unclear D gene. The CDR3 is 15 amino acids. With 3 bases removed from V and 1 base from J, the gap between germline ends came to 9 bases. CDR1 and CDR2 (germline): SGHVS, FNYEAQ. Together with reference TRBV7-6 and TRBJ2-2, the CDR3 gives the full variable domain: GAGVSQSPRYKVTKRGQDVALRCDPISGHVSLYWYRQALGQGPEFLTYFNYEAQQDKSGLPNDRFSAERPEGSISTLTIQRTEQRDSAMYRCASSFFEGNTGELFFGEGSRLTVL.

The V and J genes are TRBV10-3 and TRBJ2-7; the D is unclear. The length of the CDR3 is 16 residues. Trimming removed 0 bases from V and 2 bases from J, with 14 bases in between. Per germline, CDR1 ENHRY and CDR2 SYGVKD. The CDR3 DNA sequence: TGTGCCATCAGTGAGTCTCTGGGCCCTTCCCCCTACGAGCAGTACTTC. Protein sequence: CAISESLGPSPYEQYF.

The chain couples TRBV18 to TRBJ2-5, with 9 bases that match TRBD2. The CDR3 length is 15 residues. Germline lookup yields CDR1 KGHSH and CDR2 LQKENI. Trimming took 1 base from V and 3 from J; bases not matched to a gene: 3. The CDR3 loop reads CASSPLAGAEETQYF. The CDR3 DNA is TGTGCCAGCTCACCACTAGCGGGGGCCGAAGAGACCCAGTACTTC.

This rearrangement joins TRBV6-6 to TRBJ1-2; TRBD1 is a possible D gene (6 bases). V gave up 5 bases and J gave up 3 bases, with 13 bases separating them. The germline V gene has CDR1 MNHNY and CDR2 SVGAGI (reference sequence). This CDR3 spans 14 amino acids. The CDR3 region has the DNA TGTGCCAGCAGTCCCGGACAGCAATACTATGGCTACACCTTC. Its protein is CASSPGQQYYGYTF.

CDR3 DNA: TGTGCCACCCGGACAGCGAACACTGAAGCTTTCTTT. Translating it yields CATRTANTEAFF. The V and J genes are TRBV5-5 and TRBJ1-1; D possibly corresponds to TRBD1 (6 bases). The CDR3 covers 12 residues. The ends were cut back, 9 bases at V and 1 base at J, with 10 bases in the middle. Per the germline V gene, CDR1 is SGHKS and CDR2 is YYEKEE (reference sequence).